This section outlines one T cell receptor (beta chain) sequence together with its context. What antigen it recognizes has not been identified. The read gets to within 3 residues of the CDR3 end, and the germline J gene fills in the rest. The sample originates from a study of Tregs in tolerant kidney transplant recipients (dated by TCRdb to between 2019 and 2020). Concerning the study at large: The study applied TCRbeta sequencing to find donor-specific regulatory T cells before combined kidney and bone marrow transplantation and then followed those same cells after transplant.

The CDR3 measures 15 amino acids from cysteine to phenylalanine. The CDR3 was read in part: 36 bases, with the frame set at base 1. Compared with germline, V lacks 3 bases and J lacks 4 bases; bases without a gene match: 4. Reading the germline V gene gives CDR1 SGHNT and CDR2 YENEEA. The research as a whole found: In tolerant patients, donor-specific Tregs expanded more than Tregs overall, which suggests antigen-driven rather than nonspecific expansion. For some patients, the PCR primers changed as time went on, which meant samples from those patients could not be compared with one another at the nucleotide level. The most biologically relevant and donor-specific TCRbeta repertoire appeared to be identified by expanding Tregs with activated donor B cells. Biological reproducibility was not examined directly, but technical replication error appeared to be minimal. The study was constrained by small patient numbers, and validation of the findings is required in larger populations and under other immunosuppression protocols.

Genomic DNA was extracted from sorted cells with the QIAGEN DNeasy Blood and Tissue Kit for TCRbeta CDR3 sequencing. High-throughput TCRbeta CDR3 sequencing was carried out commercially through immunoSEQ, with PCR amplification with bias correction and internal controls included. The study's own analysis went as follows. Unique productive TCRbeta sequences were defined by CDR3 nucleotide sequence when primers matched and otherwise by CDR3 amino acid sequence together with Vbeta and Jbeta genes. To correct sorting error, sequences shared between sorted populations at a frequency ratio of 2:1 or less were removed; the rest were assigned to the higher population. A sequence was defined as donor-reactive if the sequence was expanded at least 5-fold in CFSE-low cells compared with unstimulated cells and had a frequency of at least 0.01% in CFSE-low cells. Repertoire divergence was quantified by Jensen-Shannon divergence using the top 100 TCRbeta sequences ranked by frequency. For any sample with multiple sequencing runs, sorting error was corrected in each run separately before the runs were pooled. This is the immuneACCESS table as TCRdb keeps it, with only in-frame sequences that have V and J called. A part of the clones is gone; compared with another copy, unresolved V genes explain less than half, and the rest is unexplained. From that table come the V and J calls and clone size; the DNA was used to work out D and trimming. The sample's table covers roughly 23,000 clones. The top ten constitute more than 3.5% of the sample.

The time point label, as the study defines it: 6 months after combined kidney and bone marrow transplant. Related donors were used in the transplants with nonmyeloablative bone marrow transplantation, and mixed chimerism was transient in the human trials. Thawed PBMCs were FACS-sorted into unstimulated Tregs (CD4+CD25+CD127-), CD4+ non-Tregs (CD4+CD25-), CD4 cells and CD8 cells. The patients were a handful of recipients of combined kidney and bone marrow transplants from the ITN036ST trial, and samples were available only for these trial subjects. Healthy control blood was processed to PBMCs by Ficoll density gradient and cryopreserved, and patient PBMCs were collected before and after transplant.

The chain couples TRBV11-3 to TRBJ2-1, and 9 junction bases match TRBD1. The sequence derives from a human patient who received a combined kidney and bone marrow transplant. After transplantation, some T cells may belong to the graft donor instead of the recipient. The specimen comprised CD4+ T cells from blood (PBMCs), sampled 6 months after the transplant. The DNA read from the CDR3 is TGTGCCAGCAGCTTTGATGGACAGGGGTACAATGAG. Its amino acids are CASSFDGQGYNE. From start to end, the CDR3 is CASSFDGQGYNEQFF.